Below are 21 T cell receptor beta chains sequenced from a single sample in a study of T cell responses to AZD1222 COVID-19 vaccine. Only in-frame clones appear in the TCRdb table, and some are missing; sequencing was by immunoSEQ multiplex PCR. Among about 150,000 clones listed, 90% were seen once. The sample was peripheral blood, taken 28 days after the second AZD1222 dose. The receptors come from an adult who received the AZD1222 COVID-19 vaccine.

This chain connects TRBV10-1 to TRBJ2-4, with a weak D call TRBD2 (5 bases). The CDR3 is 15 amino acids. Germline V CDR1 and CDR2: WNHNN, SYGVQD (reference sequence). V gave up 0 bases and J gave up 8 bases, with 14 bases separating them. The CDR3: CASSESVVGEDIQYF. The CDR3, as DNA: TGCGCCAGCAGTGAGTCGGTGGTCGGGGAAGACATTCAGTACTTC.

The rearrangement joins TRBV30 to TRBJ1-5; perhaps TRBD1 as D (6 bases). With 5 bases removed from V and 5 bases from J, the gap between germline ends came to 10 bases. CDR3 size: 12 residues. The germline CDR1 and CDR2 sequences are GTSNPN and SVGIG (reference sequence). CDR3 sequence reads: CAWGRGDQPQHF. The CDR3 DNA reads as TGTGCCTGGGGAAGGGGGGATCAGCCCCAGCATTTT.

The chain employs TRBV6-4 and TRBJ2-1; TRBD2 agrees at 11 bases. The CDR3 extends over 17 amino acids. The germline V gene has CDR1 MRHNA and CDR2 SNTAGT. V shed 5 bases, J shed 2 bases, and the junction held 8 bases outside the gene matches. The CDR3 sequence is CASSYFASGGPYNEQFF. The CDR3 coding sequence is TGTGCCAGCAGTTATTTCGCTAGCGGGGGGCCCTACAATGAGCAGTTCTTC.

Details on this clone: A read error may account for a junction end that differs from germline. The chain carries TRBV4-1 and TRBJ1-1; D is unresolved. Germline CDR1 and CDR2: MGHRA and YSYEKL. This CDR3 has 17 residues. DNA of the CDR3: TGCGCCGGCAGCCAAGGTGTGGTTGCCGTGATGAACACTGAAGCTTTCTTT. It specifies CAGSQGVVAVMNTEAFF.

V is TRBV5-1 and J is TRBJ2-5; D is uncertain. The V end was cut by 3 bases, the J end by 4 bases, with 13 bases between. The V gene's germline CDR1 is SGHRS and CDR2 YFSETQ. The length of the CDR3 is 14 residues. CDR3 amino acids: CASSYQGSGETQYF. In DNA form, the CDR3 reads TGCGCCAGCAGCTACCAAGGGTCGGGAGAGACCCAGTACTTC.

The DNA for the CDR3 is TGTGCCAGCAGCCGACCGGGACAGGGGGACTATGGCTACACCTTC. The encoded protein is CASSRPGQGDYGYTF. The chain couples TRBV6-5 to TRBJ1-2; 11 bases agree with TRBD1. The CDR3 has 15 amino acids. Per germline, CDR1 MNHEY and CDR2 SVGAGI. V was pared by 6 bases and J by 3 bases, with 6 bases of the junction left unmatched.

The chain joins TRBV7-9 to TRBJ1-5; D is unclear. The V end lost 5 bases, the J end lost 5 bases, and 7 bases lay between the germline ends. The CDR3 extends over 12 amino acids. Germline CDR1 is SEHNR and CDR2 is FQNEAQ (reference sequence). CDR3: CASSLDYQPQHF. Here the CDR3 DNA reads TGTGCCAGCAGCCTCGATTATCAGCCCCAGCATTTT. The variable domain in full, completed from reference TRBV7-9 and TRBJ1-5, reads DTGVSQNPRHKITKRGQNVTFRCDPISEHNRLYWYRQTLGQGPEFLTYFQNEAQLEKSRLLSDRFSAERPKGSFSTLEIQRTEQGDSAMYLCASSLDYQPQHFGDGTRLSIL.

The V gene is TRBV7-9, the J gene TRBJ1-1; TRBD1 agrees at 7 bases. Trimming took 6 bases from V and 1 from J; bases not matched to a gene: 8. This CDR3 spans 15 amino acids. From germline, CDR1 is SEHNR and CDR2 FQNEAQ (reference sequence). The DNA of the CDR3 is TGTGCCAGCAGGGAGGGTCGACAGGGGAACACTGAAGCTTTCTTT. As protein: CASREGRQGNTEAFF.

This chain connects TRBV15 to TRBJ1-5, with TRBD1 matching 9 bases. This CDR3 is 15 amino acids long. Germline V gives CDR1 LNHNV, CDR2 YYDKDF (reference sequence). After removal of 3 bases from V and 3 bases from J, the junction contained 3 bases not matched to a gene. The CDR3 region has the DNA TGTGCCACCAGCAGTGGACAGGGGATCAATCAGCCCCAGCATTTT. This sequence encodes CATSSGQGINQPQHF.

This chain joins TRBV6-5 and TRBJ1-5, with D unclear. Trimming left V 2 bases short and J 6 bases short, with 11 bases between. Germline CDR1 and CDR2: MNHEY and SVGAGI. The length of the CDR3 is 14 residues. The CDR3 sequence: CASSYGATAQPQHF. As DNA, the CDR3 is TGTGCCAGCAGTTACGGCGCAACCGCTCAGCCCCAGCATTTT.

The genes are TRBV15 and TRBJ2-5; 12 bases are a match to TRBD2. The germline gives CDR1 LNHNV, CDR2 YYDKDF (reference sequence). The V and J ends lost 0 bases and 5 bases, in that order; junction bases with no gene match: 7. This CDR3 contains 17 residues. CDR3 residues: CATSREPTSGGRETQYF. DNA of the CDR3: TGTGCCACCAGCAGAGAACCGACTAGCGGGGGTCGGGAGACCCAGTACTTC.

The J gene is TRBJ1-1, the V gene TRBV3-1 (or the pseudogene TRBV3-2), with a weak D call TRBD1 (6 bases). Deletions cut 4 bases from V and 2 bases from J, with 11 bases between. Per the germline V gene, CDR1 is LGHDT and CDR2 is YNNKEL (reference sequence). CDR3 length equals 14 residues. The CDR3 nucleotides read TGTGCCAGCAGCCCAAGACAGGTAAACACTGAAGCTTTCTTT. Translated: CASSPRQVNTEAFF.

The chain recombines TRBV7-2 with TRBJ1-2, with D maybe TRBD1 (5 bases). Between the trimmed V and J ends, which lost 1 base and 5 bases, there was a span of 20 bases. Germline V gene lookup returns CDR1 SGHTA and CDR2 FQGNSA. The CDR3 runs to 17 residues. Written as DNA, the CDR3 is TGTGCCAGCAGCTTAGTGTTCGGGACCCTAAGTCGGTATGGCTACACCTTC. Protein product: CASSLVFGTLSRYGYTF.

This rearrangement joins TRBV28 to TRBJ1-5; D remains ambiguous. Trimming left V 6 bases short and J 0 bases short, with 21 bases between. The CDR3 is 18 amino acids. Germline assignment: CDR1 MDHEN and CDR2 SYDVKM. DNA for the CDR3: TGTGCCAGCAGCTCCATAGAGAGCTTCTTTAATAGCAATCAGCCCCAGCATTTT. The encoded protein is CASSSIESFFNSNQPQHF.

The chain combines TRBV5-4 with TRBJ1-5; D ambiguous. Between the trimmed V and J ends, which lost 4 bases and 9 bases, there was a span of 20 bases. This CDR3 is built from 15 residues. Germline values: CDR1 SGHNT, CDR2 YYREEE (reference sequence). The CDR3 region is CASSPESILRSPQHF. CDR3 DNA: TGTGCCAGCAGCCCGGAATCCATTTTAAGGTCGCCCCAGCATTTT. Full variable domain (outside the CDR3, taken from reference TRBV5-4 and TRBJ1-5): ETGVTQSPTHLIKTRGQQVTLRCSSQSGHNTVSWYQQALGQGPQFIFQYYREEENGRGNFPPRFSGLQFPNYSSELNVNALELDDSALYLCASSPESILRSPQHFGDGTRLSIL.

This sequence joins TRBV3-1 (or the pseudogene TRBV3-2) and TRBJ1-1; D is unclear. V was pared by 3 bases and J by 8 bases, with 13 bases between. The CDR3 is 13 amino acids. Germline CDR1 LGHDT, CDR2 YNNKEL (reference sequence). The CDR3 here is CASSHELRQEAFF. The CDR3 DNA sequence: TGTGCCAGCAGCCATGAGTTGCGCCAAGAAGCTTTCTTT.

The chain recombines TRBV7-9 with TRBJ2-1; 9 bases match TRBD1. Germline V gene lookup returns CDR1 SEHNR and CDR2 FQNEAQ (reference sequence). V shed 4 bases and J 6 bases; nucleotides not matched to a gene: 7. The CDR3 sequence is 15 residues long. CDR3 sequence (DNA): TGTGCCAGCAGCTGGCCGGGACAGGGAATCAATGAGCAGTTCTTC. Encoded protein: CASSWPGQGINEQFF.

The rearrangement joins TRBV5-1 to TRBJ2-2; D gene uncertain. Trimming removed 0 bases from V and 6 bases from J, with 18 bases in between. This CDR3 has 17 residues. Looked up from germline, CDR1 is SGHRS and CDR2 is YFSETQ. As DNA, the CDR3 is TGCGCCAGCAGCTTGGTGGATTTGGGTTTCCCTCCCGGGGAGCTGTTTTTT. Protein sequence: CASSLVDLGFPPGELFF.

The CDR3: CASSLFQGAQDYGYTF. The CDR3 nucleotides are TGCGCCAGCAGCCTTTTCCAGGGGGCGCAAGACTATGGCTACACCTTC. The chain employs TRBV4-1 and TRBJ1-2; the match to TRBD1 covers 8 bases. V shed 4 bases, J shed 3 bases, and the junction held 10 bases outside the gene matches. This CDR3 region has 16 residues. The V gene's germline CDR1 is MGHRA and CDR2 YSYEKL.

This chain connects TRBV3-1 (or the pseudogene TRBV3-2) to TRBJ2-1; possibly TRBD1 for D (6 bases). There are 16 residues in the CDR3. CDR1 and CDR2 from the germline V gene are LGHDT and YNNKEL (reference sequence). Trimming stripped 0 bases from V and 3 bases from J, with 12 bases between. In DNA form, the CDR3 reads TGTGCCAGCAGCCAAGACATCACAGGGTTCTACAATGAGCAGTTCTTC. This sequence encodes CASSQDITGFYNEQFF.

This sequence joins TRBV5-4 and TRBJ2-3; no firm D call. The germline CDR1 and CDR2 sequences are SGHNT and YYREEE (reference sequence). The CDR3 sequence is 14 residues long. V gave up 0 bases and J gave up 2 bases, with 7 bases separating them. CDR3 protein: CASSLGLDTDTQYF. As DNA, the CDR3 is TGTGCCAGCAGCTTGGGTCTAGACACAGATACGCAGTATTTT.